This TCR beta chain was obtained from a study of cytomegalovirus exposure and HLA in healthy donors. Overall study results and limits: TRBV6-2, TRBV6-3 and other indistinguishable V segments were excluded. A previous analysis found most TCR beta V segments productive roughly 87% or roughly 30% of the time.

Healthy individuals who donated bone marrow served as the donors. The PCR was carried out with 60 Vbeta primers and 13 Jbeta primers. The assay was immunoSEQ multiplex PCR, and TCRdb's table has in-frame clones only and misses some. Among around 200,000 clones listed, under 80% were seen once. V was clipped by 1 base and J by 5 bases; unmatched bases: 14. Germline CDR1 is LGHNA and CDR2 is YNFKEQ. The CDR3 is 18 residues long. To note about this clone: Its antigen remains unknown.

Input material: PBMCs. The rearrangement joins TRBV4-2 to TRBJ2-5; 9 nucleotides align to TRBD2. This clonotype was sampled from a girl under 10 years old in good health and CMV-seronegative. CDR3 residues: CASSQGGKRGVSWETQYF. The CDR3 coding sequence is TGTGCCAGCAGCCAAGGGGGGAAGCGGGGGGTATCGTGGGAGACCCAGTACTTC.